Following are 23 T cell receptor beta chains from one sample sequenced in a study of blood T cell repertoires in COVID-19. Data came from immunoSEQ multiplex PCR; TCRdb stores just in-frame clones and leaves some out. This table holds approximately 99,000 clones, about 90% found once. The sequenced material came from peripheral blood. These receptors were obtained from a man aged 50 to 60 with COVID-19, enrolled during active disease.

The genes are TRBV6-5 and TRBJ1-1; possibly TRBD1 for D (5 bases). In germline, CDR1 is MNHEY, CDR2 SVGAGI. This CDR3 contains 15 residues. V was trimmed by 2 bases and J by 7 bases, leaving 17 bases between them. CDR3 loop: CASSYRQGWVGEAFF. CDR3 DNA: TGTGCCAGCAGTTACCGGCAGGGCTGGGTAGGTGAAGCTTTCTTT.

This clone appeared once. This sequence joins TRBV19 and TRBJ2-7; 7 nucleotides align to TRBD1. Germline CDR1 and CDR2: LNHDA and SQIVND (reference sequence). The CDR3 is 14 amino acids. Germline trimming cut 1 base from V and 4 bases from J; bases unmatched to any gene: 4. CDR3 loop: CASSIAPGQYEQYF. CDR3 bases: TGTGCCAGTAGTATAGCCCCGGGACAGTACGAGCAGTACTTC.

The gene calls are TRBV30 and TRBJ2-1; 13 bases are shared with TRBD2. From germline, CDR1 is GTSNPN and CDR2 SVGIG (reference sequence). The CDR3 sequence is 15 residues long. Trimming took 0 bases from V and 6 from J; bases not matched to a gene: 2. CDR3 loop: CAWSVLAGGPNEQFF. The CDR3, as DNA: TGTGCCTGGAGTGTACTAGCGGGGGGGCCCAATGAGCAGTTCTTC. The variable domain in full, with the rest retrieved from reference TRBV30 and TRBJ2-1, is SQTIHQWPATLVQPVGSPLSLECTVEGTSNPNLYWYRQAAGRGLQLLFYSVGIGQISSEVPQNLSASRPQDRQFILSSKKLLLSDSGFYLCAWSVLAGGPNEQFFGPGTRLTVL.

The chain combines TRBV19 with TRBJ2-1, with 10 bases matching TRBD2. CDR3 length equals 17 residues. The germline V gene has CDR1 LNHDA and CDR2 SQIVND (reference sequence). V gave up 5 bases and J gave up 4 bases; unmatched junction bases: 11. The CDR3 sequence: CASSYPFVAGGYNEQFF. The CDR3 bases are TGTGCCAGTAGTTACCCTTTTGTAGCGGGGGGATACAATGAGCAGTTCTTC.

The chain carries TRBV27 and TRBJ1-1, with a tentative D call TRBD1 (5 bases). With 2 bases removed from V and 5 bases from J, the gap between germline ends came to 15 bases. Per the germline V gene, CDR1 is MNHEY and CDR2 is SMNVEV (reference sequence). This CDR3 is 15 amino acids long. CDR3 loop: CASSLGPQGYTEAFF. The CDR3 DNA sequence: TGTGCCAGCAGTTTAGGACCCCAGGGATATACTGAAGCTTTCTTT.

The chain couples TRBV7-2 to TRBJ1-6; D gene unclear. CDR3 length: 14 amino acids. V gave up 5 bases and J gave up 9 bases, with 14 bases separating them. Germline loops: CDR1 SGHTA, CDR2 FQGNSA. Written as DNA, the CDR3 is TGTGCCAGCAGCCCGCTTGGTCGACTTTCACCCCTCCACTTT. Its protein product is CASSPLGRLSPLHF.

V is TRBV4-3 and J is TRBJ2-2; the match to TRBD2 covers 11 bases. Germline V lookup: CDR1 LGHNA, CDR2 YSLEER. V shed 0 bases, J shed 5 bases, and the junction held 11 bases outside the gene matches. The CDR3 runs 19 residues. The chain's CDR3 is CASSQELLAGGSRTGELFF. The CDR3 nucleotides read TGCGCCAGCAGCCAAGAGTTATTAGCGGGGGGGTCTCGAACCGGGGAGCTGTTTTTT.

V and J are TRBV5-1 and TRBJ2-7; possibly TRBD2 for D (6 bases). Germline CDR1 reads SGHRS; CDR2 reads YFSETQ. Trimming removed 5 bases at V and 2 bases at J, with 23 bases between. The CDR3 extends over 17 amino acids. CDR3 sequence (DNA): TGCGCCAGCAGGTCGGGGACTCAATTGGGGCCTACCTACGAGCAGTACTTC. This translates into CASRSGTQLGPTYEQYF.

The chain has TRBV28 and TRBJ1-5; the D is unclear. Germline CDR1 and CDR2: MDHEN and SYDVKM. The V end lost 8 bases, the J end lost 5 bases, and 19 bases lay between the germline ends. This CDR3 comprises 15 residues. Here the CDR3 reads CASSLGGGSDQPQHF. The CDR3 nucleotides read TGTGCCAGCTCCCTCGGTGGAGGGAGCGATCAGCCCCAGCATTTT.

This chain uses TRBV9 with TRBJ2-7, with 10 positions matching TRBD1. The ends lost 0 bases at V and 6 bases at J; junction bases unmatched: 9. CDR3 size: 16 residues. Per germline, CDR1 SGDLS and CDR2 YYNGEE. The chain's CDR3 is CASSVAAGQGTREQYF. CDR3 DNA sequence: TGTGCCAGCAGCGTAGCAGCGGGACAGGGGACGCGCGAGCAGTACTTC.

The V gene is TRBV5-4, the J gene TRBJ2-5, with D uncertain. CDR3 length: 13 amino acids. From germline, CDR1 is SGHNT and CDR2 YYREEE (reference sequence). The ends were cut back, 4 bases at V and 3 bases at J, with 10 bases in the middle. The CDR3 sequence: CASSMIEKETQYF. Written as DNA, the CDR3 is TGTGCCAGCAGCATGATAGAAAAAGAGACCCAGTACTTC.

The chain is built from TRBV19 and TRBJ1-6; 11 bases fit TRBD1. V lost 4 bases, J lost 9 bases, and 8 bases stayed unmatched. The CDR3 contains 16 residues. Germline values: CDR1 LNHDA, CDR2 SQIVND (reference sequence). The CDR3 nucleotides read TGTGCCAGTAGTACCATGTCCGGGACAGGGGGTTCACCCCTCCACTTT. This gives the protein CASSTMSGTGGSPLHF.

The chain joins TRBV30 to TRBJ2-6; tentative D call: TRBD1 (5 bases). Deletions cut 1 base from V and 2 bases from J, with 9 bases between. The CDR3 length is 15 residues. Germline CDR1 is GTSNPN and CDR2 is SVGIG (reference sequence). CDR3 amino acids: CAWSALGAGANVLTF. The CDR3 DNA sequence: TGTGCCTGGAGTGCCCTAGGGGCTGGGGCCAACGTCCTGACTTTC.

This clone was counted once. The chain has TRBV14 and TRBJ1-1; D perhaps matches TRBD1 (6 bases). Germline V gene data show CDR1 as SGHDN and CDR2 as FVKESK. This CDR3 spans 15 amino acids. Deletions cut 7 bases from V and 1 base from J, with 16 bases between. The DNA of the CDR3 is TGTGCCAGCAATTTACAGGGATTAGCGAACACTGAAGCTTTCTTT. It is translated as CASNLQGLANTEAFF.

The chain joins TRBV27 to TRBJ2-1; 12 positions match TRBD2. CDR3 length: 19 residues. J lost 1 base, V lost 2 bases, and 9 bases had no gene match. The germline V gene has CDR1 MNHEY and CDR2 SMNVEV (reference sequence). The CDR3 DNA is TGTGCCAGCAGTTTAAAGGGGCTAGCGGGGGGGTTTTCCTACAATGAGCAGTTCTTC. Encoded protein: CASSLKGLAGGFSYNEQFF.

The chain carries TRBV5-4 and TRBJ2-5, with D perhaps TRBD2 (7 bases). There are 13 residues in the CDR3. With 2 bases removed from V and 5 bases from J, the gap between germline ends came to 10 bases. Germline V CDR1 and CDR2: SGHNT, YYREEE (reference sequence). CDR3 nucleotide sequence: TGTGCCAGCAGCTTACGGGGGGCGGAGACCCAGTACTTC. This translates into CASSLRGAETQYF.

This clone appeared a single time. The chain carries TRBV28 and TRBJ1-5; no clear D. Germline CDR1 is MDHEN and CDR2 is SYDVKM. The CDR3 is made up of 13 amino acids. Trimming shortened V by 5 bases and J by 5 bases, and 10 bases separated the two germline ends. The CDR3 nucleotides are TGTGCCAGCAGTGTCAACACCTATCAGCCCCAGCATTTT. Amino acids: CASSVNTYQPQHF.

J is TRBJ1-4 and V is TRBV11-2; D not certain. Germline CDR1 reads SGHAT; CDR2 reads FQNNGV. There are 18 residues in the CDR3. Trimming took 2 bases from V and 5 from J, leaving 21 bases between them. Here the CDR3 reads CASSLKRVGFWSNEKLFF. CDR3 nucleotide sequence: TGTGCCAGCAGCTTAAAGAGGGTGGGTTTCTGGTCAAATGAAAAACTGTTTTTT.

The chain has TRBV6-5 and TRBJ1-2; D is perhaps TRBD1 (6 bases). V lost 2 bases and J 4 bases, leaving 11 bases between the germline ends. CDR1 and CDR2 from the germline V gene are MNHEY and SVGAGI. The CDR3 spans 14 residues. The CDR3 loop is CASSYEGGSYGYTF. The CDR3 DNA reads TGTGCCAGCAGTTACGAAGGGGGTAGCTATGGCTACACCTTC.

V is TRBV10-3 and J is TRBJ1-6; D possibly corresponds to TRBD1 (5 bases). Trimming pared 6 bases from V and 6 bases from J, leaving 9 bases between. This CDR3 region has 13 residues. CDR1 ENHRY and CDR2 SYGVKD come from the germline V gene. Here the CDR3 DNA reads TGTGCCATCAGGGACACTCTTAATTCACCCCTCCACTTT. This encodes CAIRDTLNSPLHF.

Only a few counts were recorded for this clone. The chain links TRBV4-2 to TRBJ1-2; 8 bases are a match to TRBD1. The CDR3 covers 15 residues. V shed 1 base, J shed 5 bases, and the junction held 6 bases outside the gene matches. Germline loops: CDR1 LGHNA, CDR2 YNFKEQ. The CDR3 DNA reads as TGTGCCAGCAGCCAAGCCGAGGGACAGGCTTATGGCTACACCTTC. Protein sequence: CASSQAEGQAYGYTF.

This clone was recorded a few times. The chain combines TRBV30 with TRBJ1-5; 7 nucleotides align to TRBD1. V gave up 4 bases and J gave up 7 bases; unmatched junction bases: 10. The germline V gene encodes CDR1 GTSNPN and CDR2 SVGIG (reference sequence). CDR3 length: 14 residues. The CDR3, as DNA: TGTGCCTGGACCAGGGGGACAGATGGCCAGCCCCAGCATTTT. Its protein product is CAWTRGTDGQPQHF.

The V call is TRBV1, the J call TRBJ2-3; the table gives TRBD2 as D, unverified against the DNA. TRBV1 is classified as a pseudogene. This CDR3 is built from 18 residues. The chain's CDR3 is CTSSLPLAGGLGTDTQYF. The CDR3 coding sequence is TGCACCAGCAGCCTGCCACTAGCGGGGGGGCTTGGCACAGATACGCAGTATTTT.